Shown below are 6 T cell receptor beta chains from a single sample sequenced in a study of T cell responses to AZD1222 COVID-19 vaccine. Profiled with immunoSEQ multiplex PCR; TCRdb holds only in-frame clones, not every one. The sample gives roughly 100,000 clones, around 90% of which show up once; 3.5% to 4% is in the top ten. The source was peripheral blood, collected on day 0 of AZD1222 vaccination. These receptors all stem from an adult in good health.

The J gene is TRBJ1-6, the V gene TRBV6-2 or TRBV6-3; no definite D call. The CDR3 spans 14 residues. Trimming pared 2 bases from V and 10 bases from J, leaving 12 bases between. Germline CDR1 and CDR2: MNHEY and SVGEGT. CDR3 region: CASSYIGQESPLHF. The CDR3 region has the DNA TGTGCCAGCAGTTACATTGGCCAAGAGTCACCCCTCCACTTT.

The V and J genes are TRBV24-1 and TRBJ1-3, with D possibly TRBD1 on 5 matching bases. Germline V gene data show CDR1 as KGHDR and CDR2 as SFDVKD. This CDR3 has 16 amino acids. V shed 9 bases and J shed 5 bases, with 22 bases lying between them. CDR3 loop: CATSPWCGGSRNTIYF. In nucleotides, the CDR3 is TGTGCCACCTCTCCTTGGTGCGGGGGGTCGAGAAACACCATATATTTT.

V and J are TRBV7-9 and TRBJ2-3, with D possibly being TRBD1 (5 bases). The CDR3 is made up of 14 amino acids. Between the trimmed V and J ends, which lost 3 bases and 1 base, there was a span of 8 bases. Germline V gene sequence: CDR1 SEHNR, CDR2 FQNEAQ (reference sequence). CDR3 region: CASSFRARTDTQYF. CDR3 DNA: TGTGCCAGCAGCTTCAGGGCGCGCACAGATACGCAGTATTTT.

The rearrangement links TRBV12-3 or TRBV12-4 to TRBJ1-5, with D perhaps matching TRBD1 (6 bases). V was shortened by 5 bases and J by 11 bases, with 16 bases between the two germline ends. The CDR3 has 13 amino acids. This chain's CDR3 is CASSPQGSLAQHF. The CDR3 DNA is TGTGCCAGCAGTCCACAGGGTAGCTTGGCCCAGCATTTT.

The V and J genes are TRBV5-1 and TRBJ2-7; no clear D. The V and J ends lost 2 bases and 2 bases respectively, with 14 bases between them. The germline CDR1 and CDR2 sequences are SGHRS and YFSETQ. The CDR3 runs to 15 residues. CDR3 DNA sequence: TGCGCCAGCAGCTTTGGTACAGTCAGCCCCTACGAGCAGTACTTC. It codes for CASSFGTVSPYEQYF.

The chain has TRBV2 and TRBJ1-2, with 8 bases that match TRBD1. The V segment lost 7 bases and the J segment 8 bases; nucleotides outside the gene matches: 9. The germline V gene has CDR1 SNHLY and CDR2 FYNNEI. This CDR3 has 13 residues. The CDR3 DNA reads TGTGCCAGCAAGGGGCAGGGGGCGTCCGGCTACACCTTC. It encodes CASKGQGASGYTF.